This entry lists 11 T cell receptor beta chains sequenced from one sample in a study of response to subunit inactivated influenza vaccine. TCRdb reprocessed the RT-PCR reads via MiXCR and lists one record per CDR3 protein. The sample lists 530,000 or so distinct CDR3 sequences, 25% occurring once. The sample consisted of CD4+ T cells sorted from PBMCs, taken approximately 5 days after vaccination. These TCRs come from a man between 50 and 59 years old who received an inactivated influenza vaccine.

This chain links TRBV5-6 with TRBJ1-2; TRBD1 agrees at 9 bases. The CDR3 runs 14 residues. J gave up 4 bases and V 4 bases, and 5 bases lay outside the gene matches. Germline V lookup: CDR1 SGHDT, CDR2 YYEEEE. CDR3 region: CASSPGTGPYGYTF. The CDR3 DNA sequence: TGTGCCAGCAGCCCTGGGACAGGGCCCTATGGCTACACCTTC.

This clonotype was seen a handful of times. The rearrangement links TRBV29-1 to TRBJ2-1; 7 positions agree with TRBD2. The V gene's germline CDR1 is SQVTM and CDR2 ANQGSEA. V lost 1 base to trimming and J lost 1 base; unmatched junction nucleotides: 4. The CDR3 sequence is 15 residues long. This chain's CDR3 is CSVEGRTRSYNEQFF. The CDR3, as DNA: TGCAGCGTTGAAGGTCGGACTAGGTCCTACAATGAGCAGTTCTTC.

This clonotype was found a few times. V is TRBV7-2 and J is TRBJ2-3, with TRBD2 identical over 8 bases. V gave up 3 bases and J gave up 3 bases; unmatched junction bases: 5. This CDR3 comprises 15 residues. In germline, CDR1 is SGHTA, CDR2 FQGNSA. CDR3 coding DNA: TGTGCCAGCAGCTTCCGGGAGGGCCGGACAGATACGCAGTATTTT. Protein product: CASSFREGRTDTQYF.

The gene calls are TRBV28 and TRBJ2-5, with a tentative D call TRBD2 (6 bases). Germline V CDR1 and CDR2: MDHEN, SYDVKM. This CDR3 has 14 residues. Trimming stripped 8 bases from V and 2 bases from J, with 15 bases between. Here the CDR3 reads CASHSAGPQETQYF. The CDR3 coding sequence is TGTGCCAGCCATTCTGCGGGGCCACAAGAGACCCAGTACTTC.

This clonotype was observed a few times. The V call is TRBV10-3, the J call TRBJ2-1; 9 nucleotides align to TRBD2. CDR3 length equals 13 residues. V lost 11 bases, J lost 7 bases, and 9 bases stayed unmatched. Germline loops: CDR1 ENHRY, CDR2 SYGVKD. This CDR3 reads CACGATSGNEQFF. The CDR3 DNA is TGTGCCTGCGGGGCGACTAGCGGTAATGAGCAGTTCTTC.

This clonotype was picked up a small number of times. The chain employs TRBV5-1 and TRBJ2-3; D is possibly TRBD1 (6 bases). The CDR3 is made up of 16 amino acids. Per germline, CDR1 SGHRS and CDR2 YFSETQ. Between the trimmed V and J ends, which lost 4 bases and 2 bases, there was a span of 17 bases. CDR3 protein: CASSDQQGPPTDTQYF. The CDR3 DNA reads TGCGCCAGCAGCGACCAACAGGGACCCCCCACAGATACGCAGTATTTT.

J is TRBJ2-5 and V is TRBV14; D is possibly TRBD2 (5 bases). This CDR3 is built from 13 residues. The germline CDR1 and CDR2 sequences are SGHDN and FVKESK. V gave up 1 base and J gave up 7 bases, with 10 bases separating them. CDR3 DNA: TGTGCCAGCAGCCAAGTGCCCCGGGGGACCCAGTACTTC. The encoded protein is CASSQVPRGTQYF.

The chain joins TRBV20-1 to TRBJ2-1, with 10 bases fitting TRBD2. Germline V gives CDR1 DFQATT, CDR2 SNEGSKA (reference sequence). The CDR3 spans 15 residues. The junction had 12 bases not matched to a gene; V was cut back by 6 bases and J by 7 bases. The CDR3 is CSAVSGRAFWNEQFF. The DNA of the CDR3 is TGCAGTGCCGTGAGCGGGAGGGCCTTTTGGAATGAGCAGTTCTTC.

This clonotype was counted between two and nine times. The rearrangement uses TRBV24-1 and TRBJ1-5; D is perhaps TRBD1 (5 bases). The CDR3 totals 16 residues. Per germline, CDR1 KGHDR and CDR2 SFDVKD. Trimming cost V 5 bases and J 0 bases, with 13 bases left between them. This chain's CDR3 is CATSGDSLYSNQPQHF. Written as DNA, the CDR3 is TGTGCCACCAGTGGAGACAGTCTATATAGCAATCAGCCCCAGCATTTT.

This clonotype came up a few times. A read error may produce the germline difference seen at one junction end. V usage is TRBV7-2 and J usage is TRBJ2-2; D is unclear. The CDR3 extends over 15 amino acids. Looked up from germline, CDR1 is SGHTA and CDR2 is FQGNSA. This chain's CDR3 is CASRNGHLNNGELFF. In DNA form, the CDR3 reads TGTGCCAGCAGGAATGGGCACCTTAACAACGGGGAGCTGTTTTTT.

Only a few counts were recorded for this clonotype. The rearrangement joins TRBV5-1 to TRBJ2-7, with D perhaps being TRBD1 or TRBD2 (6 bases each). Trimming removed 4 bases at V and 3 bases at J, with 20 bases between. Per the germline V gene, CDR1 is SGHRS and CDR2 is YFSETQ. CDR3 length: 16 residues. The CDR3 reads CASSALGGQDVYEQYF. The DNA of the CDR3 is TGCGCCAGCAGCGCCCTCGGGGGACAAGATGTCTACGAGCAGTACTTC.